This T cell receptor beta chain was observed in a study of multiple sclerosis patients with progressive multifocal leukoencephalopathy. Germline V CDR1 and CDR2: SGHTA, FQGNSA. V was pared by 2 bases and J by 6 bases, with 13 bases between. The CDR3 length is 15 residues. The time point denotes: time of PML onset. All PML patients were female, and all patients had earlier interferon beta. The protocol was immunoSEQ multiplex PCR, while the TCRdb copy is restricted to in-frame clones and leaves out a portion. The sample contains 31,000 or so clones, approximately 90% of which appear only once. Only one count was recorded for this clone.

This sample comprised PBMCs, obtained from a patient treated with natalizumab. The clonotype was recovered from a woman aged 40-49 years with progressive multifocal leukoencephalopathy. The V call is TRBV7-2, the J call TRBJ2-2, with D unclear. The CDR3 sequence is CASSLSGGSSGELFF. CDR3 in DNA: TGTGCCAGCAGCTTATCGGGCGGTTCCTCCGGGGAGCTGTTTTTT.